This T cell receptor beta chain was found in a study of shared clonotypes between healthy human individuals. Background on the study: CD8 memory received one plate per donor, CD8 naive two, CD4 memory three and CD4 naive three.

Study-wide points: In contrast to clonotypes shared by all four donors, non-shared clonotypes had lower generation probabilities. Relative to memory subsets, naive subsets generally showed larger estimated richness.

In replicate PCRs of sorted subsets, around 200 ng DNA, 29,000 or so T cell genomes, was used. Repertoires were generated with immunoSEQ multiplex PCR, while TCRdb's copy carries only in-frame clones and drops some. The repertoire holds a few million clones, approximately 93% seen once, with 0.39% in the top ten. Comment on this clone: What it binds is not known.

V shed 2 bases and J shed 9 bases, with 14 bases lying between them. Germline lookup yields CDR1 MNHEY and CDR2 SVGAGI. The CDR3 has 15 residues. The chain has TRBV6-5 and TRBJ1-6, with no clear D. The sample consisted of naive CD4+ T cells from PBMCs. Subset noted: CD45RA+ positively selected. This TCR derives from a man aged 18 to 29 in good health. Some clones in this sample may be carry-over from other donors' samples. CDR3 in amino acids: CASSYQSGGISPLHF. CDR3 DNA: TGTGCCAGCAGTTACCAATCAGGCGGGATTTCACCCCTCCACTTT.